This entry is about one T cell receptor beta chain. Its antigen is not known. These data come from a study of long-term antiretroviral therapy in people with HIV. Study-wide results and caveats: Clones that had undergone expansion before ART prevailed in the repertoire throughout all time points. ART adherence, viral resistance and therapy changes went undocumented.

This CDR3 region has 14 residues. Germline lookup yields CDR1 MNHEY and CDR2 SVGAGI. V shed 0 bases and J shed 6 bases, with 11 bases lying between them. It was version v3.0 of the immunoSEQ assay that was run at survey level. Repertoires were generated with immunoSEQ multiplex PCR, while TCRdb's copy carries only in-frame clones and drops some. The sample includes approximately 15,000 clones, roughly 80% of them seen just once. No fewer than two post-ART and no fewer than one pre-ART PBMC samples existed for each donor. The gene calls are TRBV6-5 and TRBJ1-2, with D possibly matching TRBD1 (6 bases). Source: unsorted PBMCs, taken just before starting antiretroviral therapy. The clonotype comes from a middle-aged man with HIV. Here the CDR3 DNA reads TGTGCCAGCAGTTACTCAGGGGGAATGGATGGCTACACCTTC. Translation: CASSYSGGMDGYTF.